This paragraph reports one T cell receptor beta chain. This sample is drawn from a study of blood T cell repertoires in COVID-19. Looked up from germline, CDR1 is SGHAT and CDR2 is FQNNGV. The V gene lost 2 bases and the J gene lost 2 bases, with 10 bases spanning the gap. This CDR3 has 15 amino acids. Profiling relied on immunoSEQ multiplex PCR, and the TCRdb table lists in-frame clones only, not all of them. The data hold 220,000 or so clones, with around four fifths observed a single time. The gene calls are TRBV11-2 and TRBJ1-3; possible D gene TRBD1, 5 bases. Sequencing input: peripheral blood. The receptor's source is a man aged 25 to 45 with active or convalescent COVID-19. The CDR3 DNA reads TGTGCCAGCAGCTTAAGGGGTCCCGCTGGAAACACCATATATTTT. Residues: CASSLRGPAGNTIYF.